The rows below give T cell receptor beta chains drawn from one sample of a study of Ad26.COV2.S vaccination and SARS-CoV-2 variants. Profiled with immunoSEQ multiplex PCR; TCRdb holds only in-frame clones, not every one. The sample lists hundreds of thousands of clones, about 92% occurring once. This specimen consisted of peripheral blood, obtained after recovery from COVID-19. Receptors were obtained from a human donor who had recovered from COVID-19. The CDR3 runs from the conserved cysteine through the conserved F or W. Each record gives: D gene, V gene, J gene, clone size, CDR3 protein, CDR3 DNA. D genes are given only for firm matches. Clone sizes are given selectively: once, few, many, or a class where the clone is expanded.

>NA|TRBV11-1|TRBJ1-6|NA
CASSLQTVGSPLHF
TGTGCCAGCAGCTTACAAACAGTGGGCTCACCCCTCCACTTT
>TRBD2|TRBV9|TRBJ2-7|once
CASSDPRSGGSYEQYF
TGTGCCAGCAGCGACCCGAGGAGCGGGGGATCCTACGAGCAGTACTTC
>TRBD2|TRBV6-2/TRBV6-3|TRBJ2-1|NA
CASSLAGVNEQFF
TGTGCCAGCAGTCTAGCGGGGGTCAATGAGCAGTTCTTC
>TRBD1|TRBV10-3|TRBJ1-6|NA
CAIREGQGAEPSPLHF
TGTGCCATCAGGGAGGGACAGGGCGCCGAACCTTCACCCCTCCACTTT
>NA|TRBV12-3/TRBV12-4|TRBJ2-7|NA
CASSFGGYEQYF
TGTGCCAGCAGTTTCGGCGGGTACGAGCAGTACTTC
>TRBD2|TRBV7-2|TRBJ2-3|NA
CASSLRFKLAGGSTDTQYF
TGTGCCAGCAGCTTACGCTTCAAACTAGCGGGGGGTTCCACAGATACGCAGTATTTT
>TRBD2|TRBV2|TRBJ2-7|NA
CASSGLAGGETYEQYF
TGTGCCAGCAGTGGGCTAGCGGGGGGTGAAACCTACGAGCAGTACTTC
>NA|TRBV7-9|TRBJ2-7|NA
CASSLTAVNYEQYF
TGTGCCAGCAGTTTGACGGCTGTGAACTACGAGCAGTACTTC
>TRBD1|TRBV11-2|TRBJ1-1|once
CASSLEQGSFF
TGTGCCAGCAGCTTAGAACAGGGGTCCTTCTTT
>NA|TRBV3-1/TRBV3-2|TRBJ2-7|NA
CASSQRGFSYEQYF
TGTGCCAGCAGCCAAAGGGGGTTCAGCTACGAGCAGTACTTC
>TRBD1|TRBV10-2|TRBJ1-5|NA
CASRQGVIQPQHF
TGCGCCTCCAGACAGGGGGTGATTCAGCCCCAGCATTTT
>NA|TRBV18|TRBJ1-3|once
CASAPAGLGNTIYF
TGTGCCAGCGCCCCGGCAGGTCTCGGAAACACCATATATTTT
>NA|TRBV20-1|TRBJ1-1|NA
CSASRSEAFF
TGCAGTGCTAGTAGGTCTGAAGCTTTCTTT
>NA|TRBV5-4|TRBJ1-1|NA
CASSLGPNTEAFF
TGTGCCAGCAGTCTGGGACCGAACACTGAAGCTTTCTTT
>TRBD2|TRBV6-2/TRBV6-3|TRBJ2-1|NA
CASSYSTSGGKKSYNEQFF
TGTGCCAGCAGTTATTCGACTAGCGGGGGGAAAAAGTCCTACAATGAGCAGTTCTTC
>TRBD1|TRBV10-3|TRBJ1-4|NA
CAAQGQINEKLFF
TGTGCCGCACAGGGACAGATTAATGAAAAACTGTTTTTT
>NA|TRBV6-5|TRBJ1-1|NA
CASTLGQGIGAFF
TGTGCCAGCACCCTGGGGCAGGGGATTGGAGCTTTCTTT
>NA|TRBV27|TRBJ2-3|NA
CASSLGGRRTDTQYF
TGTGCCAGCAGTCTCGGCGGGCGGCGCACAGATACGCAGTATTTT
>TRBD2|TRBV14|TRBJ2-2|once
CASSQGLAGVVTGELFF
TGTGCCAGCAGCCAAGGACTAGCGGGGGTAGTCACCGGGGAGCTGTTTTTT
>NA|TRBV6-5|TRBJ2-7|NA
CASRGESAYEQYF
TGTGCCAGCAGGGGGGAGAGTGCTTACGAGCAGTACTTC
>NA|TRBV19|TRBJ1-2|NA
CASRDADFYGYTF
TGTGCCAGTCGGGACGCTGACTTCTATGGCTACACCTTC
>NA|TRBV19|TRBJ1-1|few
CASSTQGNTEAFF
TGTGCCAGTAGTACCCAGGGGAACACTGAAGCTTTCTTT
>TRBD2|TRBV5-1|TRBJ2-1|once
CASSWSSGGSQSYNEQFF
TGCGCCAGCAGCTGGTCTAGCGGGGGCTCCCAATCCTACAATGAGCAGTTCTTC
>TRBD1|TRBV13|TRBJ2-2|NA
CASSYLRDRDPNTGELFF
TGTGCCAGCAGCTACCTGAGGGACAGGGACCCGAACACCGGGGAGCTGTTTTTT
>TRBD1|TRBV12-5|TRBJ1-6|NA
CASGQGQGNSPLHF
TGTGCTAGTGGACAGGGACAGGGAAATTCACCCCTCCACTTT
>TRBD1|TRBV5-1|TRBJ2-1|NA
CASSARRDRGQDEQFF
TGCGCCAGCAGCGCGCGCCGGGACAGGGGACAGGATGAGCAGTTCTTC
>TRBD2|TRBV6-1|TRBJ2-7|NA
CASSEFGGGREQYF
TGTGCCAGCAGTGAGTTCGGGGGGGGTCGGGAGCAGTACTTC
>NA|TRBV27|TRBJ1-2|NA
CASSLGAPVGYGYTF
TGTGCCAGCAGTTTAGGGGCCCCGGTGGGCTATGGCTACACCTTC
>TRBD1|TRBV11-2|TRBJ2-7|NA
CASSLWGQGNEQYF
TGTGCCAGCAGCCTATGGGGACAGGGGAACGAGCAGTACTTC
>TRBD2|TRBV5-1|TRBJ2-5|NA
CASRSSGGYQETQYF
TGCGCCAGTCGATCTAGCGGGGGGTACCAAGAGACCCAGTACTTC
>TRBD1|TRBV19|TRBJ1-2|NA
CASSIQGAGGTVPYGYTF
TGTGCCAGTAGTATCCAGGGGGCCGGGGGCACGGTCCCCTATGGCTACACCTTC
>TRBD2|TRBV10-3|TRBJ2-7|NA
CAIRGGDATYEQYF
TGTGCCATCAGGGGAGGGGACGCAACCTACGAGCAGTACTTC
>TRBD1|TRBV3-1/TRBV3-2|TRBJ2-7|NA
CASSQGGSAGQGAYEQYF
TGTGCCAGCAGCCAAGGAGGGTCAGCGGGACAGGGGGCTTACGAGCAGTACTTC
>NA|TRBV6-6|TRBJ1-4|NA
CASRGSNEKLFF
TGTGCCAGCAGGGGGTCTAATGAAAAACTGTTTTTT
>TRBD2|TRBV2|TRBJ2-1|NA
CASREGLAGANEQFF
TGTGCCAGCCGAGAAGGACTAGCGGGGGCCAATGAGCAGTTCTTC
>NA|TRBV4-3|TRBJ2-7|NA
CASSQAALAGQTYEQYF
TGCGCCAGCAGCCAAGCGGCATTAGCGGGACAGACCTACGAGCAGTACTTC
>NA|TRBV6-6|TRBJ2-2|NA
CASSYGTGELFF
TGTGCCAGCAGTTACGGTACCGGGGAGCTGTTTTTT
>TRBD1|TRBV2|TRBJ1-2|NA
CASSKTGTGYGYTF
TGTGCCAGCAGCAAAACCGGGACAGGTTATGGCTACACCTTC
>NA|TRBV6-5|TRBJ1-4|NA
CASIGRTATNEKLFF
TGTGCCAGCATTGGAAGGACAGCGACTAATGAAAAACTGTTTTTT
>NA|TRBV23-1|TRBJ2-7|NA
CASSQSARPDTTNYEQYF
TGCGCCAGCAGTCAATCCGCCAGGCCCGATACCACTAACTACGAGCAGTACTTC
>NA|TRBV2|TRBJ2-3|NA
CASSELDDTQYF
TGTGCCAGCAGTGAACTAGATGATACGCAGTATTTT
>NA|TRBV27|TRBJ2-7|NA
CASSTNQGGIEQYF
TGTGCCAGCAGTACGAACCAAGGGGGAATCGAGCAGTACTTC
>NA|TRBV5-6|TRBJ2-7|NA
CASSLDGYEQYF
TGTGCCAGCAGCCTAGACGGGTACGAGCAGTACTTC